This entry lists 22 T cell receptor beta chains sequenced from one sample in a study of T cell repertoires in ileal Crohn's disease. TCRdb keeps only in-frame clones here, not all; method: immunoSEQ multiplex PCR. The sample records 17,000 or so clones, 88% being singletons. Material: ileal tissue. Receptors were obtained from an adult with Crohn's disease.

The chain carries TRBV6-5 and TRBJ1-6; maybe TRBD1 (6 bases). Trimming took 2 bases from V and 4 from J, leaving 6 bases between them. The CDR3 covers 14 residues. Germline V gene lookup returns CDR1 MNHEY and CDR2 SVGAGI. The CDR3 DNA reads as TGTGCCAGCAGTTACGGACAGTATAATTCACCCCTCCACTTT. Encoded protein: CASSYGQYNSPLHF.

This CDR3 reads CASSESPPSSHEQYF. The CDR3, as DNA: TGTGCCAGCAGTGAATCCCCACCTAGTAGCCACGAGCAGTACTTC. V and J are TRBV2 and TRBJ2-7; D gene uncertain. The CDR3 loop spans 15 amino acids. The germline V gene has CDR1 SNHLY and CDR2 FYNNEI. V was trimmed by 2 bases and J by 5 bases, leaving 16 bases between them.

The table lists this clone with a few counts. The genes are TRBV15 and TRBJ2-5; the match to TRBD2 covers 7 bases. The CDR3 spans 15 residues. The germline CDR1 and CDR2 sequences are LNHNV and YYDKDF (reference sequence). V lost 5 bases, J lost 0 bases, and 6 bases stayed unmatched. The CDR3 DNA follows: TGTGCCACCAGCGCTGTGGGGGGGTACCAAGAGACCCAGTACTTC. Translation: CATSAVGGYQETQYF.

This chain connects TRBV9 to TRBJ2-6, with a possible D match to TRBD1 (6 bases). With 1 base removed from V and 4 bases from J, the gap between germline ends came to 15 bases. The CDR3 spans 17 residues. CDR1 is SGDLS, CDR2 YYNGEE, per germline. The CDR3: CASSVYQDSSGANVLTF. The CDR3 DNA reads TGTGCCAGCAGCGTATACCAGGACAGTTCGGGGGCCAACGTCCTGACTTTC.

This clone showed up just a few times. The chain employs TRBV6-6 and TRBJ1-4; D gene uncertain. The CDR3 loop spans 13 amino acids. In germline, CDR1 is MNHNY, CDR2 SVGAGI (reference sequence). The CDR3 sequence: CAHTSQAREKLFF. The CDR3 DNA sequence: TGTGCTCATACTTCCCAAGCCAGGGAAAAACTGTTTTTT.

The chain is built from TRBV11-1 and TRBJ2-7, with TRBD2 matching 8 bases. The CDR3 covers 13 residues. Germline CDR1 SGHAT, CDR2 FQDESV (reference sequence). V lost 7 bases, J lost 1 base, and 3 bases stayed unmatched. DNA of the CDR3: TGTGCCAGCACCACTAGCGGATCCTACGAGCAGTACTTC. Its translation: CASTTSGSYEQYF.

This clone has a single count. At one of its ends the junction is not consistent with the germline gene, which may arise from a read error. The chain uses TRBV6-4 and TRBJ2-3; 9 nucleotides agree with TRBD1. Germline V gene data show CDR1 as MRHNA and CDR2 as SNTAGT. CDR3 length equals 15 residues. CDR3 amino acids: CACSDSYGSGQGKYF. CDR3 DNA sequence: TGTGCCTGCAGTGACTCGTATGGGTCCGGACAGGGGAAGTATTTT.

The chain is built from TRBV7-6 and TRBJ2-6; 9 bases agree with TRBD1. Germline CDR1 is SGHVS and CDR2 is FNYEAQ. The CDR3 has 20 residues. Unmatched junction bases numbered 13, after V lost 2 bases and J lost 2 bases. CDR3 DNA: TGTGCCAGCAGCTTAAGGCCGGGGGGACAGGGCAGTACTGGGGCCAACGTCCTGACTTTC. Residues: CASSLRPGGQGSTGANVLTF.

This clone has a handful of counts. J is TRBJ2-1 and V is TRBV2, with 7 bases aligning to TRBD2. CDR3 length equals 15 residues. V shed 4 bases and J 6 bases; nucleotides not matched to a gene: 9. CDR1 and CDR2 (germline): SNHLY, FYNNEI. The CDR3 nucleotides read TGTGCCAGCAGTGTCAGAAGCGGGATTGTCAATGAGCAGTTCTTC. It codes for CASSVRSGIVNEQFF. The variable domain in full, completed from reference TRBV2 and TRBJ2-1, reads EPEVTQTPSHQVTQMGQEVILRCVPISNHLYFYWYRQILGQKVEFLVSFYNNEISEKSEIFDDQFSVERPDGSNFTLKIRSTKLEDSAMYFCASSVRSGIVNEQFFGPGTRLTVL.

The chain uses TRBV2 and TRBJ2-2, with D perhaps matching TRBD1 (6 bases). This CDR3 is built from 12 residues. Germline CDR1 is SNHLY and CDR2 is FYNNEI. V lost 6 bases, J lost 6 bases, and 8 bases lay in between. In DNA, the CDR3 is TGTGCCAGCAGGGCAGGGGCCGGGGAGCTGTTTTTT. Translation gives CASRAGAGELFF.

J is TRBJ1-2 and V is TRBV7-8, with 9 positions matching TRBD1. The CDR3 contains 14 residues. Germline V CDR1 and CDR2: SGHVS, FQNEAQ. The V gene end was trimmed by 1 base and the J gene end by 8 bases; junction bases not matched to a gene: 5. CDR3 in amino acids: CASSLGGTGWGYTF. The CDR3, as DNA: TGTGCCAGCAGCTTAGGTGGGACAGGGTGGGGCTACACCTTC.

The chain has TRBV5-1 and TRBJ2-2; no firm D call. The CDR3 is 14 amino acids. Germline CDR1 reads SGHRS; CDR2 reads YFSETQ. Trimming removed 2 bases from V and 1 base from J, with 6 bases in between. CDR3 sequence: CASSFGLNTGELFF. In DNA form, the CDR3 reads TGCGCCAGCAGCTTCGGGTTGAACACCGGGGAGCTGTTTTTT.

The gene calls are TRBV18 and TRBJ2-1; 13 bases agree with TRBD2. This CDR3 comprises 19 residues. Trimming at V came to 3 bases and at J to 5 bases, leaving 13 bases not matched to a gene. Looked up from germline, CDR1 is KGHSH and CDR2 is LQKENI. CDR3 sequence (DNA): TGTGCCAGCTCACCGGTCAGGACTAGCGGGAGTTCACGGAACAATGAGCAGTTCTTC. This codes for CASSPVRTSGSSRNNEQFF.

CDR3 nucleotides: TGTGCCAGCAATCGACAGGGTTCCTACAATGAGCAGTTCTTC. Residues: CASNRQGSYNEQFF. The rearrangement links TRBV25-1 to TRBJ2-1; 7 nucleotides match TRBD1. The germline V gene has CDR1 MGHDK and CDR2 SYGVNS. This CDR3 region has 14 residues. Trimming took 7 bases from V and 1 from J; bases not matched to a gene: 4.

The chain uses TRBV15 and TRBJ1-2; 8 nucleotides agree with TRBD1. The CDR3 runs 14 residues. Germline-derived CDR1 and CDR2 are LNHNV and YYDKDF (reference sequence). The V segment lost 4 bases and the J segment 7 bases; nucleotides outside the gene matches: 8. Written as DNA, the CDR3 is TGTGCCACCAGCAAAAGGGACAGGCGGGGTGGCTACACCTTC. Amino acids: CATSKRDRRGGYTF.

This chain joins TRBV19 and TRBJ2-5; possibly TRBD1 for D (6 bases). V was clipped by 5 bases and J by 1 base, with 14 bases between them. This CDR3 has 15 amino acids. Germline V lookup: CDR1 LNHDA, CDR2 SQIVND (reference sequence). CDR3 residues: CASSSRGTSQETQYF. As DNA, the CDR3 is TGTGCCAGTAGTTCCCGAGGGACATCCCAAGAGACCCAGTACTTC. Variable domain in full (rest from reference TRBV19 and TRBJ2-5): DGGITQSPKYLFRKEGQNVTLSCEQNLNHDAMYWYRQDPGQGLRLIYYSQIVNDFQKGDIAEGYSVSREKKESFPLTVTSAQKNPTAFYLCASSSRGTSQETQYFGPGTRLLVL.

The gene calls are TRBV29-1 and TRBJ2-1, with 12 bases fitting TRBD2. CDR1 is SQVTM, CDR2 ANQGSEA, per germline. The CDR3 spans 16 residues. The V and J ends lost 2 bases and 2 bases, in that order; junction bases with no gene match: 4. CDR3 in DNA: TGCAGCGTTGAAAAGGCTAGCGGGAGGGCCTACAATGAGCAGTTCTTC. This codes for CSVEKASGRAYNEQFF.

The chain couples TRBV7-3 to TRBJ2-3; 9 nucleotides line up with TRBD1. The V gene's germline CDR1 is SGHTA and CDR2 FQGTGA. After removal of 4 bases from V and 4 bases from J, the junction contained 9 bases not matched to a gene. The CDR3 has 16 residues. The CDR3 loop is CASSSQGQGLADTQYF. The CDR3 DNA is TGTGCCAGCAGCTCCCAGGGACAGGGATTAGCAGATACGCAGTATTTT.

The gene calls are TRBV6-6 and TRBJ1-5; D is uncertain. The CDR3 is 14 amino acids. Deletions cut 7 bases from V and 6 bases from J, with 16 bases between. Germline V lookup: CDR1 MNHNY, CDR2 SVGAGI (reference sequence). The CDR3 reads CASKRSGESQPQHF. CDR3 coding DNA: TGTGCCAGCAAGCGGAGTGGTGAGAGTCAGCCCCAGCATTTT.

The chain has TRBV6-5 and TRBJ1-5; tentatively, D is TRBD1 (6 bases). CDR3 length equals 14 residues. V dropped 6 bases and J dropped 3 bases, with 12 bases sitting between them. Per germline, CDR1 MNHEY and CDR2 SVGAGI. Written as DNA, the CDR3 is TGTGCCAGCAGACCACAGGGATACAATCAGCCCCAGCATTTT. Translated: CASRPQGYNQPQHF.

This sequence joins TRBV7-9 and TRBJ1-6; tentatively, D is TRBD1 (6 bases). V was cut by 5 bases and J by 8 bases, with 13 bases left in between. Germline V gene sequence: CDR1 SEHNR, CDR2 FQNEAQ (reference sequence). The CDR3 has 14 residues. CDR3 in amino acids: CASSAPDSHSPLHF. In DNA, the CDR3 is TGTGCCAGCAGCGCCCCGGACAGTCATTCACCCCTCCACTTT.

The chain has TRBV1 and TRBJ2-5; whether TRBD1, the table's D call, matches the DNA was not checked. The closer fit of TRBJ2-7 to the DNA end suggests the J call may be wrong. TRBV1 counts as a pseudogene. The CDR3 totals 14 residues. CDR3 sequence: CTSSQEGYSYEQYF. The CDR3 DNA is TGCACCAGCAGCCAAGAGGGCTACTCCTACGAGCAGTACTTC.